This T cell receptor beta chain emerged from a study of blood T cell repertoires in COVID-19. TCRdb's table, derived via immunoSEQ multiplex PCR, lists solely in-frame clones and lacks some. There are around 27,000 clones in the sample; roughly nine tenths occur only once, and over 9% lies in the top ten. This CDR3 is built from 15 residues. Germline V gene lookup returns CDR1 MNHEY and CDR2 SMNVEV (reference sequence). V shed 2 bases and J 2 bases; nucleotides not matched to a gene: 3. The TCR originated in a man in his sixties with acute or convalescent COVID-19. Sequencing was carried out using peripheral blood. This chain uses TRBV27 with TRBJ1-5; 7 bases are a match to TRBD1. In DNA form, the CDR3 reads TGTGCCAGCAGTTTAGGCAGGGGGGGCAATCAGCCCCAGCATTTT. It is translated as CASSLGRGGNQPQHF.